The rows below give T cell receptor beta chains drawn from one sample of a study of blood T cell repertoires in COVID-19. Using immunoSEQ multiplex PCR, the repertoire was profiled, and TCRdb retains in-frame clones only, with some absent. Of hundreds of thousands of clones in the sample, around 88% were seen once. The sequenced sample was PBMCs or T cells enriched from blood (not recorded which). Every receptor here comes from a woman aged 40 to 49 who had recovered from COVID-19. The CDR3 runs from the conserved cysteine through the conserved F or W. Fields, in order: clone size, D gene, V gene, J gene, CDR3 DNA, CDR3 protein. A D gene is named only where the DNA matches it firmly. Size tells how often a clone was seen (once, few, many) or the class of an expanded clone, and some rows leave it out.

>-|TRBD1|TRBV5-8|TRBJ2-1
TGTGCCAGCAGCTTGGAAGGAGGGACAGGGGGTTCAGCACAGTTCTTC
CASSLEGGTGGSAQFF
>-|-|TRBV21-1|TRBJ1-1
TGTGCCAGCAGCAAAGCGGGGCAGGGTGTTTCTTTCTTT
CASSKAGQGVSFF
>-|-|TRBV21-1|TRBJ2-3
TGTGCCAGCAGCAAGACTCTATGCGGGAGCACAGATACGCAGTATTTT
CASSKTLCGSTDTQYF
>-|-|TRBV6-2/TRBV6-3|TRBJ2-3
TGTGCCAGCAGCCGACCTCATAGGGGGAGAGGGGCAGATACGCAGTATTTT
CASSRPHRGRGADTQYF
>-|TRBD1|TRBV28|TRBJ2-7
TGTGCCAGCAGTGGGCAGCACCGAGGACAGGGCTCAATCTACGAGCAGTACTTC
CASSGQHRGQGSIYEQYF
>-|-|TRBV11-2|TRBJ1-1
TGTGCCAGCAGCTTCTGGGGGGACACTGAAGCTTTCTTT
CASSFWGDTEAFF
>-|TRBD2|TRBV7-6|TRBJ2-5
TGTGCCAGCAGCTTAAGTGCTAGCGGGACCCAAGAGACCCAGTACTTC
CASSLSASGTQETQYF
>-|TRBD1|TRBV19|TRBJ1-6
TGTGCCAGTAGCGGGACAGGGTATAATTCACCCCTCCACTTT
CASSGTGYNSPLHF
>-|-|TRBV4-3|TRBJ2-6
TGCGCCAGCAGCCCCCGACTAGCTGGGGCCAACGTCCTGACTTTC
CASSPRLAGANVLTF
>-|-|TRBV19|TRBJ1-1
TGTGCCACCCAGAGGGCTCCGGGGACTGAAGCTTTCTTT
CATQRAPGTEAFF
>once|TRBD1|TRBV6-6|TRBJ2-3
TGTGCCAGCAGTCCAAGGGGGACAGCCACAGATACGCAGTATTTT
CASSPRGTATDTQYF
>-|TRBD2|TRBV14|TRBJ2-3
TGTGCCAGCAGCCAGCAGACTAGCGGAGAGGGAACGCAGTATTTT
CASSQQTSGEGTQYF
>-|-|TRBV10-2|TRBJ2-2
TGCGCCAGCATTCGGGTCGACACCGGGGAGCTGTTTTTT
CASIRVDTGELFF
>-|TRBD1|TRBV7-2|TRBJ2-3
TGTGCCAGCAGCTCTCGGACAGGGAGTCCAGATACGCAGTATTTT
CASSSRTGSPDTQYF
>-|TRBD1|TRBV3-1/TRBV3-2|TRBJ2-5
TGTGCCAGCACCGAGGACAGGGGGCAGCGGGAGACCCAGTACTTC
CASTEDRGQRETQYF
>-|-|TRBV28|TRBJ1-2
TGTGCCAGCTCTCGCGGGGGTAACTATGGCTACACCTTC
CASSRGGNYGYTF
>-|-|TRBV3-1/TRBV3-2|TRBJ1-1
TGTGCCAGCAGCGACATACGGAACACTGAAGCTTTCTTT
CASSDIRNTEAFF
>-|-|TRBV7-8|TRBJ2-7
TGTGCCAGCAGCTTAGCTCGGGTTGAGTACGAGCAGTACTTC
CASSLARVEYEQYF
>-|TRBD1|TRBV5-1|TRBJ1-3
TGCGCCAGCAGCCAGGGGACAGGTTCGTTGGCTGGAAACACCATATATTTT
CASSQGTGSLAGNTIYF
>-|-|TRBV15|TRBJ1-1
TGTGCCACCAGCAGAGATCCTGGGGGGATGAACACTGAAGCTTTCTTT
CATSRDPGGMNTEAFF
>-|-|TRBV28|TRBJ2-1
TGTGCCAGCAGTTCGACTCACTACAATGAGCAGTTCTTC
CASSSTHYNEQFF
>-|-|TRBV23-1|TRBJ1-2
TGCGCCAGTTATCGGGGCGGGGCACCCAATACTAACTATGGCTACACCTTC
CASYRGGAPNTNYGYTF
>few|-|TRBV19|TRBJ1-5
TGTGCCACGAACGCGGGGGGGTATAGCAATCAGCCCCAGCATTTT
CATNAGGYSNQPQHF
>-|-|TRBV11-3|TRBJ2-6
TGTGCCAGCAGCCCCGGGGGCTCTGGGGCCAACGTCCTGACTTTC
CASSPGGSGANVLTF
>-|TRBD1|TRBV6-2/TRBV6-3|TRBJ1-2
TGTGCCAGCAGTACCTGGGACAGGCGGATAGGCTATGGCTACACCTTC
CASSTWDRRIGYGYTF
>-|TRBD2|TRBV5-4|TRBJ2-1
TGTGCCAGCAGCTTGTACTCCGAGCGGGAGGGAGGGGGCGAGCAGTTCTTC
CASSLYSEREGGGEQFF
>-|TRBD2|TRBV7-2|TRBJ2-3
TGTGCCAGCAGCCCAATAGCGGGAACAAGCACAGATACGCAGTATTTT
CASSPIAGTSTDTQYF
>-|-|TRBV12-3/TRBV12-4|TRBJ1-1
TGTGCCAGCAGTTCGGACAGTTGGACTGAAGCTTTCTTT
CASSSDSWTEAFF
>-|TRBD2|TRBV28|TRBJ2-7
TGTGCCAGCAGTCCCGGGACTAGCGGCATATACGAGCAGTACTTC
CASSPGTSGIYEQYF
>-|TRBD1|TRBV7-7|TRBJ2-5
TGTGCTAGCAGCCCGACAGGGTATGGCGAGACCCAGTACTTC
CASSPTGYGETQYF
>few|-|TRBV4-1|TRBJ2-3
TGCGCCAGCAGCCCGAAGGACTTCACCACAGATACGCAGTATTTT
CASSPKDFTTDTQYF
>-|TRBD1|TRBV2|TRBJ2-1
TGTGCCAGCAGTGAATCAGGGACAGGGTGGAATGAGCAGTTCTTC
CASSESGTGWNEQFF
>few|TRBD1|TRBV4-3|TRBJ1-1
TGCGCCAGCAGCCCCCGGGACAGGGGACTTGACACTGAAGCTTTCTTT
CASSPRDRGLDTEAFF
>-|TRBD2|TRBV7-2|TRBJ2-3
TGTGCCAGCAGCTTCGGATTGGGACTAGCGGGAGATACGCAGTATTTT
CASSFGLGLAGDTQYF
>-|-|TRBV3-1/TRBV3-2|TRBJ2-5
TGTGCCAGCAGCCAAGTGGCCTCCAGTCGGGGAGGAGAGACCCAGTACTTC
CASSQVASSRGGETQYF
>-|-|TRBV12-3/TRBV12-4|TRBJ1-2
TGTGCCAGCAGTTCAGGGTTTGGTGGTGGCTACACCTTC
CASSSGFGGGYTF
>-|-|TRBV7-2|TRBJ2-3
TGTGCCAGCAGCTCGGGGTCGCGGATCACAGATACGCAGTATTTT
CASSSGSRITDTQYF
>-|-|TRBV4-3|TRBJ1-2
TGCGCCAGCAGCCAAGTTCTAGGGGACTATGGCTACACCTTC
CASSQVLGDYGYTF
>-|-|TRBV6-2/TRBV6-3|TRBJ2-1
TGTGCCAGCAGTTTTCGGGGATATTACAATGAGCAGTTCTTC
CASSFRGYYNEQFF
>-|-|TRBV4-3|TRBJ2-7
TGCGCCAGCAGCCAATCAGCGGGCTCCTACGAGCAGTACTTC
CASSQSAGSYEQYF
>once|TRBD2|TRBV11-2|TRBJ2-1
TGTGCCAGCAGCTTCGGGACTAGCGGGACAGAGCAGTTCTTC
CASSFGTSGTEQFF
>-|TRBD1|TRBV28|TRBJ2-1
TGTGCCAGCAGTCTATTGGACAGGGCTGATGAGCAGTTCTTC
CASSLLDRADEQFF
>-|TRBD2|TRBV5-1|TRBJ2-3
TGCGCCAGCAGCTTTAGCGGGAGCGGCACAGATACGCAGTATTTT
CASSFSGSGTDTQYF
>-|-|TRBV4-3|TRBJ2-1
TGCGCCAGCAGCCAAGTAGGGGGTCCTTCCTACAATGAGCAGTTCTTC
CASSQVGGPSYNEQFF
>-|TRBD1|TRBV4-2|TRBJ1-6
TGTGCCAGCAGCCAAACAACAGGGGCGGATTCACCCCTCCACTTT
CASSQTTGADSPLHF
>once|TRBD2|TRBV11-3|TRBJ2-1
TGTGCCAGCAGCTTACAACCTTTAGCGGGGCTGGAGAATGAGCAGTTCTTC
CASSLQPLAGLENEQFF
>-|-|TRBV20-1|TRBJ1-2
TGCAGTGCTACGAGGTTGGGTGGCTACACCTTC
CSATRLGGYTF